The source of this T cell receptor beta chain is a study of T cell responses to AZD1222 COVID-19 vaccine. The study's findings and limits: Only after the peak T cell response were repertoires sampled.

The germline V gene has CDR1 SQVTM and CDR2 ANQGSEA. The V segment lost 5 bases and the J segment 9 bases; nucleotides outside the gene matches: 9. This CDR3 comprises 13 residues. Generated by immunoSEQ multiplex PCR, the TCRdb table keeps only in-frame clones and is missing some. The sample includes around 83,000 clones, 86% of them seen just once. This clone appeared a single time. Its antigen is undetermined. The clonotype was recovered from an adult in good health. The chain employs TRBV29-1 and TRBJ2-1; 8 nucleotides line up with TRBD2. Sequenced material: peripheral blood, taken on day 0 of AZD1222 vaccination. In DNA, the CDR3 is TGCAGCGTTCACCGGGGGGGCCGAAGTGAGCAGTTCTTC. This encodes CSVHRGGRSEQFF.